This TCR beta chain was captured by sequencing in a study of blood T cell repertoires in COVID-19. Turning to the study itself: The United States, Italy and Spain provided the acute and convalescent COVID-19 samples.

Looked up from germline, CDR1 is SGHTA and CDR2 is FQGNSA. CDR3 length: 16 residues. V lost 5 bases and J lost 6; bases outside the gene matches: 8. Data came from immunoSEQ multiplex PCR; TCRdb stores just in-frame clones and leaves some out. The sample lists about 200,000 clones; about 84% were seen once. The sample was peripheral blood. The clonotype originates from a woman of 80 years or more with acute or convalescent COVID-19. The chain is built from TRBV7-2 and TRBJ2-2; TRBD2 agrees at 11 bases. The CDR3 DNA reads TGTGCCAGCAGCCAAATAGCGGGGGGGATCCCCGGGGAGCTGTTTTTT. The encoded protein is CASSQIAGGIPGELFF.